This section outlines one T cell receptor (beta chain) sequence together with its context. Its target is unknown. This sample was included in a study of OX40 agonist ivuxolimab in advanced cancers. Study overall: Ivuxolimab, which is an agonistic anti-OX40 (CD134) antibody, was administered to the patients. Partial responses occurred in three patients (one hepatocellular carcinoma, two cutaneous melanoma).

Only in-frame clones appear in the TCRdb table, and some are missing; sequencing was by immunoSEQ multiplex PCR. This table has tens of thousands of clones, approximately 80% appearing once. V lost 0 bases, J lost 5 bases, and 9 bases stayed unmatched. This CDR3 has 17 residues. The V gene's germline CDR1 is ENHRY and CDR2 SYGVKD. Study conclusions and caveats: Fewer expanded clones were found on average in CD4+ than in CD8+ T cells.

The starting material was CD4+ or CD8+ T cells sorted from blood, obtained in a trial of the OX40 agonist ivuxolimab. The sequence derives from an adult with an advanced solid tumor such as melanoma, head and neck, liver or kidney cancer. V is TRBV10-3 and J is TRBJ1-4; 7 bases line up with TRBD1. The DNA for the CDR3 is TGTGCCATCAGTGAGTCCAGCTCCGGGACAGCGAATGAAAAACTGTTTTTT. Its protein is CAISESSSGTANEKLFF.